Sequencing of this TCR beta chain was carried out in a study of blood T cell repertoires in COVID-19. Only in-frame clones appear in the TCRdb table, and some are missing; sequencing was by immunoSEQ multiplex PCR. The sample has almost 100,000 clones, about 89% seen once; the top ten hold around a tenth. The specimen sequenced was peripheral blood. This sequence originates from a man aged 50 to 59 with acute or convalescent COVID-19.

The CDR3 region is CASSLEGLNSNQPQHF. The CDR3 DNA is TGCGCCAGCAGCTTGGAAGGACTGAATAGCAATCAGCCCCAGCATTTT. V and J are TRBV5-1 and TRBJ1-5; no clear D gene. CDR1 and CDR2 (germline): SGHRS, YFSETQ. V was cut by 0 bases and J by 0 bases, with 10 bases left in between. The CDR3 loop spans 16 amino acids.